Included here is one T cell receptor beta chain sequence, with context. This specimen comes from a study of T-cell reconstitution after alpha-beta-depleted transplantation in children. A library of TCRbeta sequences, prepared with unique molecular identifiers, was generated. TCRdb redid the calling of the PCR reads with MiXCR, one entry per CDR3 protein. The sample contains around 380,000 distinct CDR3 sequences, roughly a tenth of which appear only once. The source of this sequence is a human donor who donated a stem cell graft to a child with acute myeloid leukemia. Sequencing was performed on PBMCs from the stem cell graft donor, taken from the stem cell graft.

CDR3 loop: CASSYHGASTGELFF. The CDR3 DNA sequence: TGCGCCAGCAGCTACCACGGGGCGAGCACCGGGGAGCTGTTTTTT. This chain connects TRBV5-1 to TRBJ2-2; D is tentatively TRBD1 or TRBD2 (5 bases each). Trimming removed 3 bases from V and 4 bases from J, with 13 bases in between. This CDR3 region has 15 residues. Germline V gene sequence: CDR1 SGHRS, CDR2 YFSETQ.